This TCR beta chain stems from a study of blood T cells in healthy people across ages. Notes on the study in general: Donors of long life had a larger count of naive CD4+ cells and greater diversity than aged donors.

Then a second PCR, running about 6 to 11 cycles, was carried out with a sample-barcoded 5' primer and a J-beta primer mix. With 12 random nucleotides, a template-switch adaptor tagged each individual cDNA molecule. TCRdb recomputed calls from the 5' RACE reads with MiXCR, one row per CDR3 protein. The table shows around 1.5 million distinct CDR3 sequences, with approximately 63% occurring only once. To note about this clonotype: Antigen: not known.

This CDR3 has 15 amino acids. The ends were cut back, 4 bases at V and 0 bases at J, with 12 bases in the middle. Germline lookup yields CDR1 LNHNV and CDR2 YYDKDF (reference sequence). V is TRBV15 and J is TRBJ1-2, with TRBD1 as a possible D gene (6 bases). This TCR derives from a man younger than 35 in good health. The sample consisted of blood. The CDR3 here is CATSTRTATNYGYTF. CDR3 bases: TGTGCCACCAGCACCCGGACAGCTACTAACTATGGCTACACCTTC.